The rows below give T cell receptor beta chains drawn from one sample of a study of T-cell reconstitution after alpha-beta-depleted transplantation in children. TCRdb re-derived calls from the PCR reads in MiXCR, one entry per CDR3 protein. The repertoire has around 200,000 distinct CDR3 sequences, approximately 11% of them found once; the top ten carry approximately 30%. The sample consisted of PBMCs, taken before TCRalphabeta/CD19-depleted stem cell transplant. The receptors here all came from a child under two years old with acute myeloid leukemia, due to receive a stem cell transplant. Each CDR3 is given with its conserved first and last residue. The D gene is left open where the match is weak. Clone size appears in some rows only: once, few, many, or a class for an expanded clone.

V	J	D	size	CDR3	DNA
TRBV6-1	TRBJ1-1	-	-	CASSSLTGNAEAFF	TGTGCCAGCAGCTCCCTGACAGGTAACGCTGAAGCTTTCTTT
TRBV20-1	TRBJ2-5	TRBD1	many	CSAKGGGTGPSLQYF	TGCAGTGCGAAGGGGGGAGGGACAGGGCCTTCACTCCAGTACTTC
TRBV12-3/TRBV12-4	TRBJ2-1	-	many	CASTLSGTEDNEQFF	TGTGCCAGCACTCTTTCCGGGACGGAAGACAATGAGCAGTTCTTC
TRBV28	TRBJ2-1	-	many	CASSPSLSSYNEQFF	TGTGCCAGCAGCCCCTCCTTGAGCTCCTACAATGAGCAGTTCTTC
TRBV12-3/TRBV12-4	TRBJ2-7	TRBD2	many	CASSGLAGPYEQYF	TGTGCCAGCAGCGGACTAGCGGGCCCCTACGAGCAGTACTTC
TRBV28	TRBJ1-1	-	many	CASSPPGQGYNTEAFF	TGTGCCAGCAGCCCACCGGGCCAGGGGTATAACACTGAAGCTTTCTTT
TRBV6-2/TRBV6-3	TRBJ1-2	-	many	CASSLPAGAYGYTF	TGTGCCAGCAGCCTACCGGCGGGGGCCTATGGCTACACCTTC
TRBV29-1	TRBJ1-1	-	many	CSAREGPLNTEAFF	TGCAGCGCCCGAGAAGGACCGCTAAACACTGAAGCTTTCTTT
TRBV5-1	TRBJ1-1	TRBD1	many	CASSLLGDSNTEAFF	TGCGCCAGCAGCTTGTTAGGGGACAGCAACACTGAAGCTTTCTTT
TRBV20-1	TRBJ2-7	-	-	CSARVDYEQYF	TGCAGTGCTAGAGTCGACTACGAGCAGTACTTC
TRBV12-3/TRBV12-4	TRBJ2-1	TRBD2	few	CASSLVSGGMVF	TGTGCCAGCAGTTTAGTTTCGGGGGGGATGGTCTTC
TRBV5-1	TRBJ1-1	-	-	CASRLPGQGGTEAFF	TGCGCCAGCCGACTTCCGGGACAAGGGGGCACTGAAGCTTTCTTT
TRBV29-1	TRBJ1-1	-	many	CSVVIRRYTEAFF	TGCAGCGTTGTCATCAGGAGGTACACTGAAGCTTTCTTT
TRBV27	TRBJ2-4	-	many	CASSAYLGGGFSIQYF	TGTGCCAGCAGTGCATACCTGGGGGGGGGCTTTTCCATTCAGTACTTC
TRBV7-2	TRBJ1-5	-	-	CTSSQTPGSGQPQHF	TGTACCAGCAGCCAGACCCCAGGAAGCGGTCAGCCCCAGCATTTT
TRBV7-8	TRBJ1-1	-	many	CASSVNTEAFF	TGTGCCAGCTCGGTGAACACTGAAGCTTTCTTT
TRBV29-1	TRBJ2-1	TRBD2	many	CSVRQLAGGDNEQFF	TGCAGCGTTCGCCAACTAGCGGGGGGGGACAATGAGCAGTTCTTC
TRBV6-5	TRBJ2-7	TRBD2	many	CASSFGLAGFYEQYF	TGTGCCAGCAGTTTCGGACTAGCGGGGTTCTACGAGCAGTACTTC
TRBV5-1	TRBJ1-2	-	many	CASSSRVDYGYTF	TGCGCCAGCAGTTCCAGGGTTGACTATGGCTACACCTTC
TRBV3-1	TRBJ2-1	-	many	CASSQVVFLRDYNEQFF	TGTGCCAGCAGCCAAGTAGTTTTTTTAAGGGATTACAATGAGCAGTTCTTC